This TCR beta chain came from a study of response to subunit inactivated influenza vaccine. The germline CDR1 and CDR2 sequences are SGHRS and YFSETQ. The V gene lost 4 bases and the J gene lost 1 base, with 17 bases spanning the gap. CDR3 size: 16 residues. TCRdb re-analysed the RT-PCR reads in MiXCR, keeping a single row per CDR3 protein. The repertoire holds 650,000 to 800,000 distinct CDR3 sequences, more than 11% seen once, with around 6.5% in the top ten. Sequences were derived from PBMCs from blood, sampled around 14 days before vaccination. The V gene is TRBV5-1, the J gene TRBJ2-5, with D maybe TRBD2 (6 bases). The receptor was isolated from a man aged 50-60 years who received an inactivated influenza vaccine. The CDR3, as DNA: TGCGCCAGCAGCGAGGGACTTGTCCGCTCCCAAGAGACCCAGTACTTC. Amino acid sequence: CASSEGLVRSQETQYF.